The 17 T cell receptor beta chains below were found in one sample sequenced in a study of blood T cells in healthy people across ages. Primed by a sample-barcoded 5' primer and a J-beta primer mix, a second PCR proceeded for 7 to 11 cycles. A single record per CDR3 protein comes from TCRdb applying MiXCR to the 5' RACE reads. This sample has around 940,000 distinct CDR3 sequences, with roughly 51% found just once. The sample taken for sequencing was blood. Receptor source: a woman aged 60 to 75 in good health.

This clonotype was picked up a small number of times. V usage is TRBV12-3 or TRBV12-4 and J usage is TRBJ2-3; 11 nucleotides align to TRBD2. V lost 2 bases, J lost 4 bases, and 5 bases stayed unmatched. This CDR3 spans 16 amino acids. DNA for the CDR3: TGTGCCAGCAGTTTAATAGCGGGAGGGCCCCCAGATACGCAGTATTTT. Its translation is CASSLIAGGPPDTQYF.

V usage is TRBV6-1 and J usage is TRBJ1-2, with a possible D match to TRBD1 (5 bases). This CDR3 spans 16 amino acids. Trimming pared 0 bases from V and 3 bases from J, leaving 14 bases between. CDR1 MNHNS and CDR2 SASEGT come from the germline V gene. This chain's CDR3 is CASSEAWRGRDYGYTF. Written as DNA, the CDR3 is TGTGCCAGCAGTGAAGCGTGGAGGGGACGGGACTATGGCTACACCTTC.

The V and J genes are TRBV6-2 or TRBV6-3 and TRBJ2-7; D unclear. Judging by the DNA end, TRBJ2-5 fits better; the J call may be wrong. Per germline, CDR1 MNHEY and CDR2 SVGEGT. The CDR3 runs to 15 residues. CDR3 loop: CASSYTLTRSETQYF. CDR3 nucleotides: TGTGCCAGCAGTTACACCCTGACCCGCTCAGAGACCCAGTACTTC.

The chain carries TRBV29-1 and TRBJ1-5; D is possibly TRBD1 (5 bases). Germline V gives CDR1 SQVTM, CDR2 ANQGSEA. The germline V and J ends were trimmed by 4 bases and 3 bases, with 7 bases remaining between them. This CDR3 is built from 12 residues. DNA for the CDR3: TGCAGCGTTGGAGGGGTCAATCAGCCCCAGCATTTT. As protein: CSVGGVNQPQHF.

This rearrangement joins TRBV7-9 to TRBJ2-7, with 7 bases identical to TRBD2. J gave up 2 bases and V 0 bases, and 1 base lay outside the gene matches. The CDR3 is 14 amino acids. Looked up from germline, CDR1 is SEHNR and CDR2 is FQNEAQ (reference sequence). This chain's CDR3 is CASSLAGRTYEQYF. CDR3 in DNA: TGTGCCAGCAGCTTAGCCGGGAGGACCTACGAGCAGTACTTC.

A word on this clonotype: The junction departs from germline at one end; a sequencing error may be responsible. V usage is TRBV5-1 and J usage is TRBJ2-7; 9 nucleotides align to TRBD2. This CDR3 has 17 residues. CDR1 is SGHRS, CDR2 YFSETQ, per germline. The CDR3 coding sequence is TGCGCCAGCGGCTTGATTAGCGGGAGCCTATTGACCTACGAGCAGTACTTC. It specifies CASGLISGSLLTYEQYF. The full variable domain, completed using reference TRBV5-1 and TRBJ2-7, is KAGVTQTPRYLIKTRGQQVTLSCSPISGHRSVSWYQQTPGQGLQFLFEYFSETQRNKGNFPGRFSGRQFSNSRSEMNVSTLELGDSALYLCASGLISGSLLTYEQYFGPGTRLTVT.

This clonotype has only a few counts. This rearrangement joins TRBV4-2 to TRBJ2-1, with D possibly matching TRBD2 (5 bases). CDR3 length equals 15 residues. V dropped 1 base and J dropped 0 bases, with 7 bases sitting between them. CDR1 and CDR2 (germline): LGHNA, YNFKEQ. The CDR3 bases are TGTGCCAGCAGCCAAGTACGGGACTCCTACAATGAGCAGTTCTTC. It yields the protein CASSQVRDSYNEQFF.

The chain couples TRBV27 to TRBJ2-1; 12 bases map to TRBD1. J lost 8 bases, V lost 8 bases, and 7 bases had no gene match. This CDR3 region has 14 residues. Germline loops: CDR1 MNHEY, CDR2 SMNVEV (reference sequence). For the CDR3, the DNA is TGTGCCAGCGGGGACAGGGGGCGGAGGTATGAGCAGTTCTTC. Residues: CASGDRGRRYEQFF.

Many counts were recorded for this clonotype. The rearrangement uses TRBV12-3 or TRBV12-4 and TRBJ2-1; TRBD1 agrees at 9 bases. V shed 6 bases and J 12 bases; nucleotides not matched to a gene: 12. This CDR3 has 14 amino acids. This CDR3 is CASRQGARYERQFF. CDR3 nucleotides: TGTGCCAGCAGACAGGGGGCGAGATATGAGCGGCAGTTCTTC.

Comment on this clonotype: One junction end disagrees with the germline gene, perhaps due to a read error. This rearrangement joins TRBV6-5 to TRBJ2-7; a possible D gene is TRBD2 (5 bases). Matching the DNA end better, TRBJ2-5 makes the J call doubtful. There are 14 residues in the CDR3. The germline V gene encodes CDR1 MNHEY and CDR2 SVGAGI. The CDR3 spells CAGSGEPSLGTQYF. CDR3 sequence (DNA): TGTGCCGGCAGTGGGGAGCCTTCCCTTGGGACCCAGTACTTC.

This clonotype showed up just a few times. This sequence joins TRBV12-3 or TRBV12-4 and TRBJ2-7, with D possibly matching TRBD2 (5 bases). V lost 3 bases and J 1 base, leaving 16 bases between the germline ends. This CDR3 has 16 residues. CDR3 nucleotides: TGTGCCAGCAGTTTGGAGGACTTTGGCCTGTCCTACGAGCAGTACTTC. Protein sequence: CASSLEDFGLSYEQYF.

This clonotype occurred a few times. This chain links TRBV29-1 with TRBJ2-7; no clear D gene. The CDR3 extends over 11 amino acids. Trimming cost V 3 bases and J 5 bases, with 8 bases left between them. Germline loops: CDR1 SQVTM, CDR2 ANQGSEA. The CDR3: CSVDVGHEQYF. The CDR3 DNA follows: TGCAGCGTTGATGTGGGCCACGAGCAGTACTTC.

This rearrangement joins TRBV27 to TRBJ1-6; TRBD1 matches 7 bases. The CDR3 consists of 16 residues. V shed 5 bases and J 0 bases; nucleotides not matched to a gene: 4. Per the germline V gene, CDR1 is MNHEY and CDR2 is SMNVEV (reference sequence). DNA of the CDR3: TGTGCCAGCAGTAAGACAGGGAGCTCCTATAATTCACCCCTCCACTTT. It yields the protein CASSKTGSSYNSPLHF.

The chain recombines TRBV6-1 with TRBJ1-5; 8 nucleotides match TRBD1. The CDR3 totals 15 residues. Looked up from germline, CDR1 is MNHNS and CDR2 is SASEGT. V trimming: 1 base; J trimming: 6 bases; junction bases outside the gene matches: 5. As DNA, the CDR3 is TGTGCCAGCAGTGAAGGGCAGGGGGCTGCTCAGCCCCAGCATTTT. It yields the protein CASSEGQGAAQPQHF.

The rearrangement joins TRBV27 to TRBJ2-1; TRBD1 agrees at 7 bases. There are 20 residues in the CDR3. J was trimmed by 1 base and V by 3 bases; bases with no gene match: 18. CDR1 MNHEY and CDR2 SMNVEV come from the germline V gene (reference sequence). CDR3 loop: CASSLQYRGLVQHSYNEQFF. The CDR3 DNA is TGTGCCAGCAGTTTGCAATACAGGGGTTTGGTTCAACATTCCTACAATGAGCAGTTCTTC.

V and J are TRBV7-9 and TRBJ2-2; a possible D gene is TRBD2 (6 bases). The ends were cut back, 4 bases at V and 0 bases at J, with 15 bases in the middle. This CDR3 spans 17 amino acids. Germline-derived CDR1 and CDR2 are SEHNR and FQNEAQ (reference sequence). As DNA, the CDR3 is TGTGCCAGCAGCTGGCTAGCGACCGGATCGAACACCGGGGAGCTGTTTTTT. The encoded protein is CASSWLATGSNTGELFF.

This clonotype was found many times. The V and J genes are TRBV29-1 and TRBJ2-7; D is undetermined. V lost 8 bases to trimming and J lost 4 bases, with 12 bases between them. Germline-derived CDR1 and CDR2 are SQVTM and ANQGSEA. The CDR3 has 11 amino acids. The CDR3 region has the DNA TGCAGCCAGATTCAGAGTTACGAGCAGTACTTC. Its protein is CSQIQSYEQYF.